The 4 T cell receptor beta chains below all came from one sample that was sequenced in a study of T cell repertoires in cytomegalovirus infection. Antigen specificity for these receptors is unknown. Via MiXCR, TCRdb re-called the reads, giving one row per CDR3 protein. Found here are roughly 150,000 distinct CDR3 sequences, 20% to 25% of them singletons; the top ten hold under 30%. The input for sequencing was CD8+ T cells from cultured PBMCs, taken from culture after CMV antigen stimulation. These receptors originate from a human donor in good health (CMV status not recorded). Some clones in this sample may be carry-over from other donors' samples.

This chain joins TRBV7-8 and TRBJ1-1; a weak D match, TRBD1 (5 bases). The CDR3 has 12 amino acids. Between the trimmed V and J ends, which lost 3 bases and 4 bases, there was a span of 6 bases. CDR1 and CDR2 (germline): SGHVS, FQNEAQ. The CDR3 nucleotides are TGTGCCAGCAGCTTGGGACCCACTGAAGCTTTCTTT. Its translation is CASSLGPTEAFF.

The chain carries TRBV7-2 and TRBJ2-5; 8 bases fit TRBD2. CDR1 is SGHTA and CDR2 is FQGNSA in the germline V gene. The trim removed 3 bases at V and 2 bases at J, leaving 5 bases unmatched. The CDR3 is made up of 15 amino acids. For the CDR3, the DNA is TGTGCCAGCAGCTTCTGGCGGGGGGCGCAAGAGACCCAGTACTTC. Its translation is CASSFWRGAQETQYF. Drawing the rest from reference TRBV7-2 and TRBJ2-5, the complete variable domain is GAGVSQSPSNKVTEKGKDVELRCDPISGHTALYWYRQSLGQGLEFLIYFQGNSAPDKSGLPSDRFSAERTGGSVSTLTIQRTQQEDSAVYLCASSFWRGAQETQYFGPGTRLLVL.

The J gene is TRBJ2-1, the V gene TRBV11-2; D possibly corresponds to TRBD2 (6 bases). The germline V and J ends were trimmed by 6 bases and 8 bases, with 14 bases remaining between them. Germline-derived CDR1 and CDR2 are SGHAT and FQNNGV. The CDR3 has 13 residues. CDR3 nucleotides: TGTGCCAGCAGAACGGGACTTCTCCATGAGCAGTTCTTC. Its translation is CASRTGLLHEQFF.

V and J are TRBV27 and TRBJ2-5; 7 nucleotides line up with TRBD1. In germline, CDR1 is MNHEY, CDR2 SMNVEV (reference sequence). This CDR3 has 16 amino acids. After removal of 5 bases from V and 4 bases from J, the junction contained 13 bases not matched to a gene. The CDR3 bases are TGTGCCAGCAGTCAGACTCCGGGACAGATAGGAGAGACCCAGTACTTC. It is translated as CASSQTPGQIGETQYF.